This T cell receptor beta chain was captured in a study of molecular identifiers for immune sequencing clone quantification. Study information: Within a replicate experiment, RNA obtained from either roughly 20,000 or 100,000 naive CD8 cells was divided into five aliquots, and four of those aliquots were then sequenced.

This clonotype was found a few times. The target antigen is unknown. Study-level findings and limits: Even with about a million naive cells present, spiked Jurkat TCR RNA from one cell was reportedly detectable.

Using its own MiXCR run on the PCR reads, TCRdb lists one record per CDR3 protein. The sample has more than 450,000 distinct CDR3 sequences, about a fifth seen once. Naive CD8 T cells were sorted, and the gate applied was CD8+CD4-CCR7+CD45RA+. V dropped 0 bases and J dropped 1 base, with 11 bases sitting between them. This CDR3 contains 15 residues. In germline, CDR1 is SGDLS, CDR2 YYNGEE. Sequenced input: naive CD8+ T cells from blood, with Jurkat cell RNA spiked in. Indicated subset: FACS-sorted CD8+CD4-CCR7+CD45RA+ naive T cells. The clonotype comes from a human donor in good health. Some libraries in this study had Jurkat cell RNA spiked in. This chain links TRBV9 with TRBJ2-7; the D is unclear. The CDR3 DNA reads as TGTGCCAGCAGCGTAGTTGACTCCCCTTCCTACGAGCAGTACTTC. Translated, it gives CASSVVDSPSYEQYF.